The 11 T cell receptor beta chains in this list originate from one sample, sequenced in a study of blood T cell repertoires in COVID-19. Libraries were prepared by immunoSEQ multiplex PCR; TCRdb keeps only in-frame clonotypes and omits some of them. The sample consists of about 210,000 clones, 84% of them appearing once. Material: peripheral blood. All receptors derive from a woman aged 50 to 60 with active or convalescent COVID-19.

The chain is built from TRBV5-8 and TRBJ2-3, with TRBD2 identical over 9 bases. J lost 2 bases, V lost 4 bases, and 8 bases had no gene match. This CDR3 contains 16 residues. Germline V CDR1 and CDR2: SGHTS, YDEGEE. The CDR3 reads CASSADSGGHTDTQYF. CDR3 nucleotide sequence: TGTGCCAGCAGCGCGGACAGCGGGGGGCACACAGATACGCAGTATTTT.

This chain connects TRBV4-2 to TRBJ2-2, with 12 bases lining up with TRBD2. From germline, CDR1 is LGHNA and CDR2 YNFKEQ. The V gene end was trimmed by 0 bases and the J gene end by 5 bases; junction bases not matched to a gene: 4. The CDR3 contains 17 residues. The CDR3 protein is CASSQETSGGITGELFF. CDR3 nucleotide sequence: TGTGCCAGCAGCCAAGAGACTAGCGGGGGAATTACCGGGGAGCTGTTTTTT.

The chain links TRBV4-1 to TRBJ2-7; D is possibly TRBD1 (5 bases). The CDR3 has 14 amino acids. CDR1 is MGHRA, CDR2 YSYEKL, per germline. Trimming took off 1 base at V and 4 bases at J, with 11 bases between the two ends. The CDR3 reads CASSQVGRNYEQYF. CDR3 nucleotides: TGCGCCAGCAGCCAAGTGGGGCGCAATTACGAGCAGTACTTC.

The chain recombines TRBV7-3 with TRBJ1-1; tentatively, D is TRBD1 (5 bases). This CDR3 is 13 amino acids long. Germline lookup yields CDR1 SGHTA and CDR2 FQGTGA. Trimming took off 2 bases at V and 3 bases at J, with 7 bases between the two ends. The CDR3 is CASSLLQDTEAFF. The CDR3 DNA reads as TGTGCCAGCAGCTTACTACAGGACACTGAAGCTTTCTTT.

This rearrangement joins TRBV2 to TRBJ1-1; a weak D match, TRBD1 (5 bases). Trimming pared 4 bases from V and 3 bases from J, leaving 9 bases between. This CDR3 has 13 residues. The germline V gene has CDR1 SNHLY and CDR2 FYNNEI. The chain's CDR3 is CASSVRRDTEAFF. The CDR3 DNA reads TGTGCCAGCAGTGTTCGCAGGGACACTGAAGCTTTCTTT.

This clone was observed a single time. The V call is TRBV14, the J call TRBJ2-5, with a tentative D call TRBD2 (6 bases). In germline, CDR1 is SGHDN, CDR2 FVKESK. The CDR3 has 15 residues. Trimming cost V 4 bases and J 2 bases, with 14 bases left between them. The CDR3, as DNA: TGTGCCAGCAGCCCTCGTACTGGAGGGCAAGAGACCCAGTACTTC. Encoded protein: CASSPRTGGQETQYF. The complete variable domain, with remaining parts taken from reference TRBV14 and TRBJ2-5, reads EAGVTQFPSHSVIEKGQTVTLRCDPISGHDNLYWYRRVMGKEIKFLLHFVKESKQDESGMPNNRFLAERTGGTYSTLKVQPAELEDSGVYFCASSPRTGGQETQYFGPGTRLLVL.

The J gene is TRBJ1-5, the V gene TRBV5-1, with 8 nucleotides matching TRBD1. Germline lookup yields CDR1 SGHRS and CDR2 YFSETQ. The CDR3 runs 16 residues. With 0 bases clipped from V and 7 bases from J, the junction kept 9 bases outside the gene matches. CDR3 nucleotides: TGCGCCAGCAGCTTGGGGCCGGCAGGGACAGGACAGCCCCAGCATTTT. Protein sequence: CASSLGPAGTGQPQHF.

This chain's CDR3 is CASSVTPGHKAFF. The CDR3 DNA reads as TGTGCCAGCAGCGTAACTCCGGGACATAAAGCTTTCTTT. This chain uses TRBV7-2 with TRBJ1-1, with a tentative D call TRBD1 (6 bases). The germline V gene has CDR1 SGHTA and CDR2 FQGNSA. CDR3 length: 13 amino acids. Trimming left V 5 bases short and J 9 bases short, with 16 bases between.

The chain has TRBV28 and TRBJ1-4; a possible D gene is TRBD1 (6 bases). The germline V gene encodes CDR1 MDHEN and CDR2 SYDVKM. CDR3 length: 15 amino acids. The V gene lost 8 bases and the J gene lost 7 bases, with 20 bases spanning the gap. In DNA, the CDR3 is TGTGCCAGCGGCCGTCCAAGTACAGGGAGTGAAAAACTGTTTTTT. It encodes CASGRPSTGSEKLFF.

The V gene is TRBV5-1, the J gene TRBJ2-5, with TRBD1 matching 7 bases. The CDR3 loop spans 14 amino acids. CDR1 and CDR2 from the germline V gene are SGHRS and YFSETQ. Trimming took 0 bases from V and 4 from J; bases not matched to a gene: 3. Here the CDR3 DNA reads TGCGCCAGCAGCTTGGCGACAGGGAGAGAGACCCAGTACTTC. As protein: CASSLATGRETQYF.

This clone was counted a few times. A junction end diverges from the germline sequence, so it may reflect a read error. V and J are TRBV5-4 and TRBJ1-3; D remains unclear. From germline, CDR1 is SGHNT and CDR2 YYREEE (reference sequence). The CDR3 has 11 residues. CDR3 protein: CASSSRNTIYF. In DNA, the CDR3 is TGTGCCAGCAGCTCTAGAAACACCATATATTTT.